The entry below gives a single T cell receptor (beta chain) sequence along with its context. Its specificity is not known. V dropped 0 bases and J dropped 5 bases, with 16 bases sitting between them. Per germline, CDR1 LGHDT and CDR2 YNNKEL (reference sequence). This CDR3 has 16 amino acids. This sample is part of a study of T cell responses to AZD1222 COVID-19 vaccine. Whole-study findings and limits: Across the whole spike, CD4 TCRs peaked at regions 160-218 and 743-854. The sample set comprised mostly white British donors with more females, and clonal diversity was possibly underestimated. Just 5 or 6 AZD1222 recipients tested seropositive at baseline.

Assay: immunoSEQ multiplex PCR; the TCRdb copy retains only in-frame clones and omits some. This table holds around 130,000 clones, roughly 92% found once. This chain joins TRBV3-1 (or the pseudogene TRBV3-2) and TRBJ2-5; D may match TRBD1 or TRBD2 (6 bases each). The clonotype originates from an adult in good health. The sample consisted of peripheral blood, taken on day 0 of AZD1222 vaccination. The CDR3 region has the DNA TGTGCCAGCAGCCAAGATGGGGGCGGGATGGGGGAGACCCAGTACTTC. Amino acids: CASSQDGGGMGETQYF.